This TCR beta chain originates from a study of Graves' ophthalmopathy and Graves' hyperthyroidism. Overall study: The stable label applied to hyperthyroidism with no ophthalmopathy within 18 months of follow-up.

Study results and limitations: A majority of expanded thyroid clonotypes exceeding 0.001 frequency were likewise present in blood. For predicting ophthalmopathy progression, the model had about 71% sensitivity and 72% to 75% specificity. A 13-signature model separated ophthalmopathy from stable hyperthyroidism, reaching around 90% sensitivity and around 81% specificity cross-validated.

For repertoire sequencing, the TCR beta CDR3 regions were amplified from RNA transcripts. An initial RT-PCR round employing HTBI primers preceded a second-round multiplex PCR. MiXCR, applied by TCRdb to the multiplex PCR reads, yields one record per CDR3 protein. The top ten hold 11% of the sample, which has some 1.1 million distinct CDR3 sequences, about two fifths seen once. This CDR3 has 14 amino acids. CDR1 ENHRY and CDR2 SYGVKD come from the germline V gene. On this clonotype: Its antigen remains unknown. This sequence may be a read error, since a much larger clone differs from it by one base.

This TCR came from an adult man with Graves' hyperthyroidism. V and J are TRBV10-3 and TRBJ2-2; 8 nucleotides line up with TRBD1. The specimen was peripheral blood or thyroid tissue (not recorded which). The CDR3 DNA sequence: TGTGCCATCAGACGACAGGGGACAAACGGGGAGCTGCTTTTT. Translating it yields CAIRRQGTNGELLF.